This TCR beta chain was observed in a study of T cells in Graves' hyperthyroidism and ophthalmopathy (dated by TCRdb to about 2019). About the full investigation: Peripheral blood was collected at initial diagnosis, before any treatment. To identify distinguishing TCR V-J signatures, a discovery cohort of 90 to 100 patients was used, comprising some 45 with Graves' ophthalmopathy and 55 to 65 with stable Graves' hyperthyroidism. Prospective prediction of ophthalmopathy was tested in an independent validation cohort consisting of fewer than 20 hyperthyroidism patients and around 16 patients who later progressed to ophthalmopathy. The 100 discovery patients were randomly split 7:3 into training and test sets. In addition, the study compared T-cell repertoires in thyroid tissue and in blood from roughly 6 Graves' hyperthyroidism patients. After sampling, hyperthyroidism patients received methimazole starting at 30 mg daily, and ophthalmopathy patients received high-dose intravenous methylprednisolone. TCR Vbeta CDR3 sequencing of roughly 140 peripheral blood samples (43 ophthalmopathy, 75 hyperthyroidism and roughly 17 progressor patients) is reported in the paper. Here is what the overall study found, with its caveats: In validation, progression to ophthalmopathy was predicted by the model with 70% to 71% sensitivity and 72% to 85% specificity, a median of 6.5 months before onset. Most expanded thyroid clonotypes (frequency above 0.001) were also found in blood, which suggests that blood repertoires may mirror thyroid immune responses. Ophthalmopathy was separated from stable hyperthyroidism by a 13 V-J signature model, with approximately 90% sensitivity and just over 81% specificity obtained in cross-validation and 80%/75% obtained in testing. No statistical method was used to fix the sample size in advance, and group allocation was not hidden from the investigators.

Ophthalmopathy patients had moderately to severely active disease, Clinical Activity Score of at least 3, NOSPECS grade of at least 4, and duration under 3 months. The study excluded patients with uncontrolled infections, other autoimmune diseases, pregnancy or lactation. Clinical symptoms, serum thyroxine and TRAb, thyroid ultrasound, and orbital computed tomography formed the basis for the diagnoses. PBMCs were separated from approximately 9.9 ml of fresh peripheral blood using Ficoll-Paque density gradient centrifugation. Total RNA was extracted using Trizol reagent, and RNA quality was assessed on an Agilent 2100 Bioanalyzer. Amplification of TCR beta CDR3 regions was carried out from RNA transcripts. The first round of RT-PCR for the TCR CDR3 was performed with the HTBI primer set and the Qiagen OneStep RT-PCR kit. Libraries were constructed in a second round of multiplex PCR, after which size selection and purification were carried out. Sequencing of the libraries was done on an Illumina HiSeq2000 using paired-end 100 bp reads. The original pipeline was this. SOAPnuke was used to process the raw data, removing reads that contained adapters or uncalled bases, had a mean Phred below 15, or lacked an exact match to the constant primer or identifier. COPE v1.2.5 was used to merge the high-quality paired reads, and each unique nucleotide sequence was defined as a clonotype. Clonotypes were aligned to IMGT TRBV, TRBD and TRBJ reference segments using MiTCR v1.1. The analysis was restricted to V-J combinations with a frequency above 0.0001, which together covered roughly 99% of the repertoires. The TCS score was defined as F50 (clonal expansion) divided by E x V (chaos), with BLOSUM62-based TCRdist calculated between CDR3 peptides within each V-J. Welch's t-statistics and random forest reduced roughly 530 V-J features to 13, which were used in a naive Bayes classifier (R e1071). TCRdb took the public reads, trimmed them with fastp at Q25, ran MiXCR for clone calling and kept in-frame beta chains. Under each unique CDR3 protein, matching rows form one entry showing the most common genes and DNA. TCRdb's processing, not the authors' own work, is the source of the V and J calls. This sample is represented by over 500,000 distinct CDR3 sequences; about 15% of them were singletons. The ten largest make up approximately 32% of the sample.

The CDR3 goes from the cysteine to the phenylalanine over 13 residues. The entry retains the CDR3 DNA only, 39 bases that are in frame from base 1. The V end loses 4 bases and the J end loses 4 bases, and a stretch of 11 bases separates them. CDR1 ENHRY and CDR2 SYGVKD are derived from the germline V gene. This clonotype was seen repeatedly, ten times or more. It has no known antigen specificity. Qualities for individual bases were not recorded, and no much larger clone is one base off. This chain is built from TRBV10-3 and TRBJ2-7; the D region possibly corresponds to TRBD2 (6 bases align). Material for sequencing was blood. This sequence originates from a woman in her 30s with Graves' ophthalmopathy. The CDR3 protein is CAISVEGFYEQYF. The nucleotide sequence reads as follows: TGTGCCATCAGTGTGGAGGGATTTTACGAGCAGTACTTC.